This record concerns one TCR beta chain sequence. What it binds is not known. CDR1 and CDR2 from the germline V gene are LNHDA and SQIVND (reference sequence). There are 14 residues in the CDR3. The V end was cut by 3 bases, the J end by 5 bases, with 13 bases between. The data were taken from a study of T cell responses to AZD1222 COVID-19 vaccine. Findings of the study overall: The CD4 TCRs associated with vaccination extended across spike and predominated at 160-218 and 743-854. Donors in the cohort were predominantly white British and more often female, and clonal diversity was possibly underestimated. All repertoire sampling was performed exclusively after the peak T cell response.

The analysis combined second doses at about 4 or about 12 weeks. Repertoires were generated with immunoSEQ multiplex PCR, while TCRdb's copy carries only in-frame clones and drops some. The sample gives roughly 100,000 clones, roughly nine tenths of which show up once; roughly two fifths is in the top ten. The rearrangement joins TRBV19 to TRBJ2-5, with TRBD2 as a possible D gene (7 bases). The sequence was obtained from an adult who received the AZD1222 COVID-19 vaccine. The material was peripheral blood, obtained 28 days after the second AZD1222 dose. CDR3 residues: CASSMGGAWETQYF. The CDR3 nucleotides read TGTGCCAGTAGTATGGGGGGGGCTTGGGAGACCCAGTACTTC.